This T cell receptor beta chain was captured by sequencing in a study of human T cells and chemical hapten exposure. Study-wide points: The donor cohort had alopecia, so its immune response may not match that of healthy people.

TCRdb redid the calling of the RACE reads with MiXCR, one entry per CDR3 protein. The sample shows around 120,000 distinct CDR3 sequences, roughly 9.6% of them seen only once. This clonotype was seen at least ten times. Antigen: not known. Time point denoted: patch test 1, 2 weeks after DPC sensitization. As to treatment: therapeutic diphenylcyclopropenone sensitization with weekly scalp DPC. Suited to DPC and affected by alopecia, the donors ranged from 18 to 70 years old. Germline CDR1 SEHNR, CDR2 FQNEAQ (reference sequence). The CDR3 loop spans 15 amino acids. Trimming removed 5 bases from V and 7 bases from J, with 15 bases in between.

The chain links TRBV7-9 to TRBJ1-6, with D possibly being TRBD1 (5 bases). The sequencing here drew on whole blood, taken in connection with sensitization to the hapten diphenylcyclopropenone (DPC). The clonotype comes from a middle-aged woman with alopecia areata. Some clones in this sample may be carry-over from other donors' samples. CDR3 bases: TGTGCCAGCAGCCTAAGAGTAGGGGAGAATTCACCCCTCCACTTT. Its translation is CASSLRVGENSPLHF.